This TCR beta chain was recovered during a study of graft-versus-host responses after intestinal transplantation. Study overall: Grafts that recipients had were multivisceral, liver-intestinal, or isolated intestinal transplants. Induction with anti-thymocyte globulin, then tacrolimus and steroids for around three years, was given to all recipients.

In the case of this clone: Its antigen remains unknown.

V lost 7 bases and J 4 bases, leaving 16 bases between the germline ends. The CDR3 totals 14 residues. Germline V gene lookup returns CDR1 SGHTA and CDR2 FQGNSA. Generated by immunoSEQ multiplex PCR, the TCRdb table keeps only in-frame clones and is missing some. The sample contains some 110,000 clones, around 94% of which appear only once. The V and J genes are TRBV7-2 and TRBJ2-5; D possibly matches TRBD1 or TRBD2 (5 bases each). The clonotype comes from a human donor who was the organ donor for an intestinal transplant. Sequences were derived from unstimulated CD4+ T cells sorted from spleen or lymph node cells, sampled before transplant. The CDR3 spells CASNSWVGTETQYF. The CDR3 DNA follows: TGTGCCAGCAACTCCTGGGTAGGGACAGAGACCCAGTACTTC. Full variable domain (remainder filled in from reference TRBV7-2 and TRBJ2-5): GAGVSQSPSNKVTEKGKDVELRCDPISGHTALYWYRQSLGQGLEFLIYFQGNSAPDKSGLPSDRFSAERTGGSVSTLTIQRTQQEDSAVYLCASNSWVGTETQYFGPGTRLLVL.